Sequencing of this TCR beta chain was carried out in a study of T cells in localized non-small cell lung cancer. Study conclusions and caveats: In adjacent lung appeared a median around 60 of the top 100 tumor clones.

A remark on this clone: Its antigen is undetermined. Its ends do not fully match the called genes, so a read error is possible.

Germline V gene lookup returns CDR1 SGHVS and CDR2 FQNEAQ. The CDR3 is 15 residues long. Measured with immunoSEQ multiplex PCR; TCRdb has only the in-frame clones, and not every one. The repertoire holds tens of thousands of clones, with roughly 89% as singletons. The rearrangement joins TRBV7-8 to TRBJ1-2, with 7 positions matching TRBD1. This specimen consisted of peripheral blood, obtained before any cancer treatment. This TCR was sampled from a male donor aged 60 or older with stage I lung adenocarcinoma. CDR3 sequence reads: CASSQEYPGGYGYTF. CDR3 bases: TGCGCCAGCAGCCAAGAATATCCAGGGGGTTATGGCTACACCTTC. Based on the CDR3 plus reference TRBV7-8 and TRBJ1-2, the full variable domain is GAGVSQSPRYKVAKRGQDVALRCDPISGHVSLFWYQQALGQGPEFLTYFQNEAQLDKSGLPSDRFFAERPEGSVSTLKIQRTQQEDSAVYLCASSQEYPGGYGYTFGSGTRLTVV.